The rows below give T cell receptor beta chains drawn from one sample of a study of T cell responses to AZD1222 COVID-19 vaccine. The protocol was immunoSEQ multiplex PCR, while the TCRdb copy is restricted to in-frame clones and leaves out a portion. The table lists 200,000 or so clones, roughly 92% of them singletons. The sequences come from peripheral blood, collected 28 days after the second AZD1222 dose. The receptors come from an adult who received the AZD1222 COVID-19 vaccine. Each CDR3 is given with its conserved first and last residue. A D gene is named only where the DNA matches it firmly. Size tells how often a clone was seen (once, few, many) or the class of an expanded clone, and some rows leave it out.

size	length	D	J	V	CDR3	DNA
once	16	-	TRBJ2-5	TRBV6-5	CASSYMRGRVQETQYF	TGTGCCAGCAGTTACATGCGGGGCCGGGTACAAGAGACCCAGTACTTC
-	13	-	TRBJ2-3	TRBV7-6	CASSLTGPDTQYF	TGTGCCAGCAGCTTAACAGGGCCAGATACGCAGTATTTT
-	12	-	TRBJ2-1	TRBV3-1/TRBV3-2	CASSPSIDEQFF	TGTGCCAGCAGCCCCTCAATCGATGAGCAGTTCTTC
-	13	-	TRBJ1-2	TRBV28	CASSFRESYGYTF	TGTGCCAGCAGTTTCCGTGAGAGCTATGGCTACACCTTC
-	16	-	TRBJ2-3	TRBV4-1	CASSQGDSWVPDTQYF	TGCGCCAGCAGCCAAGGGGACTCCTGGGTGCCAGATACGCAGTATTTT
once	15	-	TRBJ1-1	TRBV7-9	CASSRNGAWDTEAFF	TGTGCCAGCAGCAGAAACGGGGCATGGGACACTGAAGCTTTCTTT
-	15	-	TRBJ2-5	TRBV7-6	CASSLGSTNQGTQYF	TGTGCCAGCAGCTTGGGGTCTACCAACCAGGGGACCCAGTACTTC
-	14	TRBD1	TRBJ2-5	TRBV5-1	CASSWAGQEETQYF	TGCGCCAGCAGCTGGGCGGGACAGGAAGAGACCCAGTACTTC
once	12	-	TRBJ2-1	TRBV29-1	CSVGQGLGEQFF	TGCAGCGTTGGGCAGGGGCTCGGTGAGCAGTTCTTC
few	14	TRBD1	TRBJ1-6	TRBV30	CAWDRGPYNSPLHF	TGTGCCTGGGACAGGGGACCCTATAATTCACCCCTCCACTTT
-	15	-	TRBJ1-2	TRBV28	CASSLDPPTGYGYTF	TGTGCCAGCAGTTTAGATCCCCCGACAGGCTATGGCTACACCTTC
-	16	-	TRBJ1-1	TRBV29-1	CSVVVVWGSPNTEAFF	TGCAGCGTTGTAGTGGTATGGGGATCTCCTAACACTGAAGCTTTCTTT
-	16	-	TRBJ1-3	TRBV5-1	CASSQVLGASGNTIYF	TGCGCCAGCAGCCAAGTTCTAGGGGCCTCTGGAAACACCATATATTTT
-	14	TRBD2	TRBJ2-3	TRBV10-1	CASTSGTPTDTQYF	TGCGCCAGCACTAGCGGGACGCCCACAGATACGCAGTATTTT
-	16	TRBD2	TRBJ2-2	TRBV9	CASSVSGRGDTGELFF	TGTGCCAGCAGCGTGAGTGGGCGGGGGGATACCGGGGAGCTGTTTTTT
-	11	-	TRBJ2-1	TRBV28	CASSPRDEQFF	TGTGCCAGCAGTCCCAGGGATGAGCAGTTCTTC
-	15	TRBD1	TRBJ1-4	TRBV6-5	CASSYSGTANEKLFF	TGTGCCAGCAGTTACTCGGGGACAGCAAATGAAAAACTGTTTTTT
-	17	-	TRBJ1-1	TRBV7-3	CASSPRTEMKRHTEAFF	TGTGCCAGCAGCCCTCGGACGGAGATGAAAAGACACACTGAAGCTTTCTTT
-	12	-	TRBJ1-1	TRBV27	CASSDLNTEAFF	TGTGCCAGCAGTGACTTAAACACTGAAGCTTTCTTT
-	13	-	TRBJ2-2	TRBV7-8	CASSLWGPGELFF	TGTGCCAGCAGCTTATGGGGGCCCGGGGAGCTGTTTTTT
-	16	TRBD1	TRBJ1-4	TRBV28	CASSSGQAATNEKLFF	TGTGCCAGCAGTTCTGGACAGGCGGCAACTAATGAAAAACTGTTTTTT
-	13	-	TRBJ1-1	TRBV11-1	CASSGQPNTEAFF	TGTGCCAGCAGCGGACAGCCGAACACTGAAGCTTTCTTT